The T cell receptor beta chain described here comes from a study of T cell repertoires in cytomegalovirus infection. Study background: Indications came from public TCR beta signatures; they pointed to CMV infection and to a matching HLA type.

TCRdb re-called the reads with MiXCR, one entry per CDR3 protein. The profile covers a few hundred thousand distinct CDR3 sequences, with approximately 42% appearing a single time and around 44% taken by the ten largest. In this sample, this clonotype turned up a few times. Its target is unknown. The CDR3 sequence is 20 residues long. V was cut by 3 bases and J by 5 bases, with 29 bases left in between. Sequencing used cultured PBMCs, obtained from culture after CMV antigen stimulation. The TCR sequence derives from a human donor in good health (CMV status not recorded). Some clones in this sample may be carry-over from other donors' samples. This rearrangement joins TRBV12-3 or TRBV12-4 to TRBJ2-1; D gene ambiguous. This chain's CDR3 is CASSFTPGYATIKVDNEQFF. The CDR3 nucleotides are TGTGCCAGCAGTTTTACCCCTGGATATGCAACAATAAAAGTCGACAATGAGCAGTTCTTC.